This T cell receptor (beta chain) was observed in a study of cytomegalovirus exposure and HLA in healthy donors. For the study at large: The roughly 100 million unique TCR beta sequences, from roughly 180 million T cells, were found by an earlier analysis. Study-wide results and caveats: Roughly even sequencing depth across donors was the assumption behind the presence/absence analyses. Association of a missense DCLRE1C variant with TCR beta V- and J-gene trimming was reported in a later analysis.

The germline gives CDR1 SNHLY, CDR2 FYNNEI. The CDR3 has 14 residues. On this clone: Its antigen is as yet unknown.

The PCR contained 60 Vbeta and 13 Jbeta primers. In the original workflow: In a later analysis, the count reached 76 million or so unique TCR beta chains, with 10 million to 14 million shared. The method was immunoSEQ multiplex PCR; TCRdb's version includes in-frame clones alone and lacks a portion of them. That table furnishes V, J and clone size, whereas the DNA furnished D and trimming. The sample comprises 200,000 or so clones, about two thirds of which are singletons, and about 2.8% rests with the top ten. The sample comprised PBMCs. The TCR comes from a man aged 40-55 years in good health and CMV-seropositive. The chain has TRBV2 and TRBJ2-5; 10 bases agree with TRBD1. The J call is doubtful: the DNA matches TRBJ2-7 better. CDR3 nucleotides: TGTGCCAGCAACGCCGACAGGGGGCAAAACGAGCAGTACTTC. As protein: CASNADRGQNEQYF.